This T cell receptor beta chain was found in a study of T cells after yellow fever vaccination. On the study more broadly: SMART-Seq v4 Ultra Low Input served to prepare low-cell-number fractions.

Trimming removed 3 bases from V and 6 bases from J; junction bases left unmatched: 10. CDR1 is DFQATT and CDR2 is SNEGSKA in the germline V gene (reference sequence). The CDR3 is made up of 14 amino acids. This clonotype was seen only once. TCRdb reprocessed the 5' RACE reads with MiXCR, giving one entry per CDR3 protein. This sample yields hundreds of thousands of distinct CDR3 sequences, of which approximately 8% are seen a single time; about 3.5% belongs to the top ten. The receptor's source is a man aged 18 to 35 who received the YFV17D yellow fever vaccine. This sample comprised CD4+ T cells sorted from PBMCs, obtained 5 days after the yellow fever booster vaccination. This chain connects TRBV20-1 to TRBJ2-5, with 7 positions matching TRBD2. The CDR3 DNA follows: TGCAGTGCTAGCCTGAGACCAGCGGGGAAGACCCAGTACTTC. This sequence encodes CSASLRPAGKTQYF.